The 10 T cell receptor beta chains below come from one sample, sequenced in a study of cytomegalovirus exposure and HLA in healthy donors. The PCR used 60 Vbeta and 13 Jbeta primers. Assay used: immunoSEQ multiplex PCR; TCRdb lists only in-frame clones, some missing. The sample includes more than 85,000 clones, under 80% of them seen just once. The sample comprised PBMCs. These receptor sequences come from a woman aged 45-59 years in good health and CMV-seropositive.

This clone was found once. The chain uses TRBV10-3 and TRBJ1-4; D perhaps matches TRBD1 (6 bases). This CDR3 spans 11 amino acids. Trimming left V 5 bases short and J 13 bases short, with 11 bases between. Germline CDR1 ENHRY, CDR2 SYGVKD. The CDR3 is CAISQGMGLFF. The DNA of the CDR3 is TGTGCCATCAGTCAGGGGATGGGACTGTTTTTT.

The gene calls are TRBV6-5 and TRBJ2-7; D gene ambiguous. The germline V gene has CDR1 MNHEY and CDR2 SVGAGI. CDR3 length equals 12 residues. V was clipped by 11 bases and J by 2 bases, with 13 bases between them. Here the CDR3 DNA reads TGTGCCGCAGGCAGGAATACCTACGAGCAGTACTTC. Protein sequence: CAAGRNTYEQYF.

The V gene is TRBV7-9, the J gene TRBJ2-5; D remains ambiguous. This CDR3 contains 13 residues. The V end was cut by 3 bases, the J end by 2 bases, with 7 bases between. Germline lookup yields CDR1 SEHNR and CDR2 FQNEAQ (reference sequence). This CDR3 reads CASSFSSQETQYF. DNA of the CDR3: TGTGCCAGCAGCTTCTCTAGTCAAGAGACCCAGTACTTC.

The genes are TRBV19 and TRBJ2-1, with 8 bases lining up with TRBD1. Germline CDR1 reads LNHDA; CDR2 reads SQIVND (reference sequence). The length of the CDR3 is 16 residues. The V and J ends lost 3 bases and 4 bases, in that order; junction bases with no gene match: 8. The CDR3 DNA reads TGTGCCAGTAGTATCCGGACAGGGTCTGGTTACAATGAGCAGTTCTTC. Its protein product is CASSIRTGSGYNEQFF.

The chain couples TRBV11-2 to TRBJ1-1, with TRBD1 matching over 7 bases. The J segment lost 1 base and the V segment lost 5 bases, leaving 10 bases of the junction unmatched. There are 16 residues in the CDR3. Germline V gives CDR1 SGHAT, CDR2 FQNNGV. CDR3 coding DNA: TGTGCCAGCAGCCTAAGTTACACAGGGGCGAACACTGAAGCTTTCTTT. This translates into CASSLSYTGANTEAFF.

In its sample, this clone was seen once. V is TRBV5-5 and J is TRBJ1-5, with TRBD1 as a possible D gene (5 bases). V was pared by 4 bases and J by 4 bases, with 24 bases between. Germline loops: CDR1 SGHKS, CDR2 YYEKEE (reference sequence). The CDR3 spans 18 residues. The CDR3 reads CASSHLDPAAGGNQPQHF. The CDR3 bases are TGTGCCAGCAGCCACTTGGACCCCGCGGCGGGGGGAAATCAGCCCCAGCATTTT.

This clone was picked up one time. The chain links TRBV30 to TRBJ2-3, with TRBD2 identical over 10 bases. This CDR3 contains 14 residues. The germline V gene has CDR1 GTSNPN and CDR2 SVGIG (reference sequence). Losses at the gene ends were 0 bases for V and 7 bases for J; bases not matched to a gene: 4. CDR3 protein: CAWSVSGGAHTQYF. The DNA for the CDR3 is TGTGCCTGGAGTGTGAGCGGGGGGGCTCATACGCAGTATTTT.

This CDR3 reads CAIKPQTGLNTEAFF. The CDR3 bases are TGTGCCATCAAACCACAGACAGGGTTGAACACTGAAGCTTTCTTT. This chain links TRBV10-3 with TRBJ1-1; 7 nucleotides align to TRBD1. CDR1 ENHRY and CDR2 SYGVKD come from the germline V gene. The trim removed 7 bases at V and 0 bases at J, leaving 8 bases unmatched. This CDR3 comprises 15 residues.

The chain couples TRBV2 to TRBJ1-5, with D unclear. This CDR3 is built from 15 residues. V was shortened by 0 bases and J by 6 bases, with 12 bases between the two germline ends. The germline gives CDR1 SNHLY, CDR2 FYNNEI. CDR3 in DNA: TGTGCCAGCAGTGAAGCGCGCGGCAGAAGTCAGCCCCAGCATTTT. Protein product: CASSEARGRSQPQHF.

The chain has TRBV19 and TRBJ1-1; D possibly corresponds to TRBD1 (5 bases). V gave up 7 bases and J gave up 4 bases, with 31 bases separating them. CDR3 length equals 19 residues. Germline lookup yields CDR1 LNHDA and CDR2 SQIVND (reference sequence). The CDR3 DNA reads as TGTGCCAGTAAAACAGGAGGGATTCCTAAAGGGTGGAAACTCACTGAAGCTTTCTTT. Encoded protein: CASKTGGIPKGWKLTEAFF. The complete variable domain, with remaining parts taken from reference TRBV19 and TRBJ1-1, reads DGGITQSPKYLFRKEGQNVTLSCEQNLNHDAMYWYRQDPGQGLRLIYYSQIVNDFQKGDIAEGYSVSREKKESFPLTVTSAQKNPTAFYLCASKTGGIPKGWKLTEAFFGQGTRLTVV.